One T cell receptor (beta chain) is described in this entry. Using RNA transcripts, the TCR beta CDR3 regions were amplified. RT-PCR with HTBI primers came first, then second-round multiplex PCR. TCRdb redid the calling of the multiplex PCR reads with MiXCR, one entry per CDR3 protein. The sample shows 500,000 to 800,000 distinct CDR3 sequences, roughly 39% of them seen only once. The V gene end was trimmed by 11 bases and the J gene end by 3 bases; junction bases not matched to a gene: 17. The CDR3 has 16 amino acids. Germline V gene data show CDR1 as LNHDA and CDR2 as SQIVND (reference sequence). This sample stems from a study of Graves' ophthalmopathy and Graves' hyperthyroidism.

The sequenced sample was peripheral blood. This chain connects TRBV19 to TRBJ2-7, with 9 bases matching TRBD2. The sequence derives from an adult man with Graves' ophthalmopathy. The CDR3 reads CAWSVAGANTIYEQYF. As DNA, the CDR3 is TGTGCCTGGAGTGTAGCGGGGGCTAACACAATCTACGAGCAGTACTTC.